This T cell receptor beta chain derives from a study of cytomegalovirus exposure and HLA in healthy donors. Study conclusions and caveats: Later on, a genetic analysis was performed. It linked a missense variant in DCLRE1C with V- and J-gene trimming of TCR beta. TCR beta sequences reportedly predicted most subjects' HLA-A and HLA-B alleles accurately.

13 Jbeta primers and 60 Vbeta primers were used for the PCR. Using immunoSEQ multiplex PCR, the repertoire was profiled, and TCRdb retains in-frame clones only, with some absent. The sample lists over 85,000 clones, around 81% occurring once. In regard to this clone: The target antigen is unknown.

The CDR3 sequence is 12 residues long. Looked up from germline, CDR1 is MGHDK and CDR2 is SYGVNS. Between the trimmed V and J ends, which lost 4 bases and 3 bases, there was a span of 7 bases. The chain links TRBV25-1 to TRBJ2-7; D call uncertain. The sequence came from a man aged 35 to 55 in good health and CMV-seropositive. Sequences were obtained from PBMCs. The CDR3 nucleotides read TGTGCCAGCAGTGTCGGAGTCTACGAGCAGTACTTC. This gives the protein CASSVGVYEQYF.